This TCR beta chain was recovered during a study of graft-versus-host responses after intestinal transplantation. Across the whole study: Among the recipients, transplants were multivisceral, liver-intestinal, or isolated intestinal. Anti-thymocyte globulin served as induction for all recipients, who then took tacrolimus and steroids for 2 to 4 years.

This CDR3 contains 16 residues. Trimming shortened V by 5 bases and J by 2 bases, and 16 bases separated the two germline ends. Looked up from germline, CDR1 is MNHEY and CDR2 is SMNVEV (reference sequence). Here immunoSEQ multiplex PCR was the method, and the copy in TCRdb shows in-frame clones only, minus some. The repertoire includes 99,000 or so clones, more than 75% of them detected once, and about 0.9% sits in the top ten. Study-wide points: GvH clones were identified in recipient marrow, with some first appearing in ileum or blood.

Comment on this clone: What it binds is unknown.

Here the sequenced sample was unstimulated CD4+ T cells sorted from spleen or lymph node cells, taken before intestinal transplant. This TCR came from a human donor who received an intestinal transplant. The genes are TRBV27 and TRBJ1-5, with TRBD1 as a possible D gene (6 bases). CDR3 in DNA: TGTGCCAGCAGTCAAATACAGGGAATGGGCAATCAGCCCCAGCATTTT. Encoded protein: CASSQIQGMGNQPQHF.